These 15 T cell receptor beta chains originate from one sample sequenced in a study of cytomegalovirus exposure and HLA in healthy donors. PCR amplification relied on 60 Vbeta primers (plus 13 Jbeta primers). Data came from immunoSEQ multiplex PCR; TCRdb stores just in-frame clones and leaves some out. This sample carries around 190,000 clones, approximately 80% of them seen once, and the ten largest clones take 2.9%. The sample consisted of PBMCs. The receptor set was obtained from a female donor in good health and CMV-seronegative.

V and J are TRBV4-3 and TRBJ2-7, with a tentative D call TRBD2 (6 bases). This CDR3 comprises 14 residues. V lost 4 bases to trimming and J lost 7 bases, with 17 bases between them. The germline V gene has CDR1 LGHNA and CDR2 YSLEER. DNA of the CDR3: TGCGCCAGCAGCCCAGGGACTGATCCTACGGAGCAGTACTTC. Its protein product is CASSPGTDPTEQYF.

The rearrangement links TRBV11-2 to TRBJ2-7; 10 bases line up with TRBD1. V gave up 1 base and J gave up 6 bases; unmatched junction bases: 0. The CDR3 runs to 13 residues. Germline CDR1 is SGHAT and CDR2 is FQNNGV. CDR3 region: CASSLGTGGEQYF. The CDR3 DNA reads TGTGCCAGCAGCTTAGGGACAGGGGGCGAGCAGTACTTC.

The chain couples TRBV7-6 to TRBJ1-1, with 9 bases aligning to TRBD1. Germline CDR1 is SGHVS and CDR2 is FNYEAQ. J was trimmed by 1 base and V by 0 bases; bases with no gene match: 9. This CDR3 is built from 18 residues. The CDR3 nucleotides read TGTGCCAGCAGCTTAGCGATGGGACAGGGTTTGGGGAACACTGAAGCTTTCTTT. Translation: CASSLAMGQGLGNTEAFF.

V usage is TRBV28 and J usage is TRBJ1-1, with 7 bases fitting TRBD1. Trimming took 5 bases from V and 0 from J; bases not matched to a gene: 9. The CDR3 contains 16 residues. Germline V gene sequence: CDR1 MDHEN, CDR2 SYDVKM. DNA for the CDR3: TGTGCCAGCAGTCAACCGCCAGGGGGTTTGAACACTGAAGCTTTCTTT. Amino acid sequence: CASSQPPGGLNTEAFF.

This chain joins TRBV19 and TRBJ1-1; 7 nucleotides align to TRBD1. The V segment lost 5 bases and the J segment 0 bases; nucleotides outside the gene matches: 6. Germline V gives CDR1 LNHDA, CDR2 SQIVND (reference sequence). There are 15 residues in the CDR3. The CDR3 sequence: CASSLRGRVNTEAFF. The CDR3, as DNA: TGTGCCAGTAGTCTAAGGGGGCGTGTGAACACTGAAGCTTTCTTT.

The J gene is TRBJ2-7, the V gene TRBV5-6; perhaps TRBD1 as D (6 bases). V lost 4 bases and J 3 bases, leaving 11 bases between the germline ends. There are 13 residues in the CDR3. Germline CDR1 is SGHDT and CDR2 is YYEEEE. CDR3: CASSPMTGYEQYF. The CDR3 DNA reads as TGTGCCAGCAGCCCCATGACAGGCTACGAGCAGTACTTC. The variable domain in full, completed from reference TRBV5-6 and TRBJ2-7, reads DAGVTQSPTHLIKTRGQQVTLRCSPKSGHDTVSWYQQALGQGPQFIFQYYEEEERQRGNFPDRFSGHQFPNYSSELNVNALLLGDSALYLCASSPMTGYEQYFGPGTRLTVT.

CDR3 protein: CASSGGTGQPLLDGYTF. The CDR3 DNA reads as TGTGCCAGCAGCGGGGGGACGGGACAGCCCCTGTTGGATGGCTACACCTTC. The chain joins TRBV5-6 to TRBJ1-2; TRBD1 matches at 7 bases. V shed 4 bases and J 6 bases; nucleotides not matched to a gene: 18. The CDR3 spans 17 residues. In germline, CDR1 is SGHDT, CDR2 YYEEEE.

V and J are TRBV7-2 and TRBJ2-3; 12 bases match TRBD2. The J segment lost 11 bases and the V segment lost 1 base, leaving 4 bases of the junction unmatched. This CDR3 is built from 14 residues. In germline, CDR1 is SGHTA, CDR2 FQGNSA. The CDR3 loop is CASSLETSGRGQYF. CDR3 sequence (DNA): TGTGCCAGCAGCTTAGAGACTAGCGGGAGAGGGCAGTATTTT.

The chain recombines TRBV6-1 with TRBJ2-1; 9 bases match TRBD1. CDR1 and CDR2 from the germline V gene are MNHNS and SASEGT. CDR3 length equals 12 residues. V shed 6 bases and J 7 bases; nucleotides not matched to a gene: 1. This CDR3 is CASRGTGNEQFF. CDR3 DNA sequence: TGTGCCAGCAGGGGGACAGGGAATGAGCAGTTCTTC.

The rearrangement uses TRBV9 and TRBJ1-2; D might be TRBD1 (5 bases). The germline V gene encodes CDR1 SGDLS and CDR2 YYNGEE. The CDR3 consists of 11 residues. V gave up 6 bases and J gave up 4 bases, with 7 bases separating them. The CDR3 is CASTQGYGYTF. CDR3 nucleotide sequence: TGTGCCAGCACGCAGGGCTATGGCTACACCTTC.

The DNA of the CDR3 is TGTGCCAGCAGTTGGGGAGCGAACACCGGGGAGCTGTTTTTT. Translated, it gives CASSWGANTGELFF. The chain has TRBV27 and TRBJ2-2; D may be TRBD2 (5 bases). The V end was cut by 4 bases, the J end by 0 bases, with 6 bases between. Germline V gene sequence: CDR1 MNHEY, CDR2 SMNVEV (reference sequence). The CDR3 extends over 14 amino acids.

This clone was seen a few times. The chain couples TRBV7-6 to TRBJ1-1; 7 nucleotides align to TRBD1. The CDR3 contains 13 residues. Per germline, CDR1 SGHVS and CDR2 FNYEAQ. The ends lost 1 base at V and 11 bases at J; junction bases unmatched: 7. This CDR3 is CASSLGQGVDAFF. DNA for the CDR3: TGTGCCAGCAGCTTAGGACAGGGAGTTGATGCTTTCTTT.

J is TRBJ1-1 and V is TRBV7-3; TRBD1 aligns across 7 bases. CDR3 length: 13 amino acids. Germline-derived CDR1 and CDR2 are SGHTA and FQGTGA. Germline trimming cut 3 bases from V and 12 bases from J; bases unmatched to any gene: 10. CDR3: CASSFGGTAQTFF. In nucleotides, the CDR3 is TGTGCCAGCAGCTTTGGTGGGACAGCCCAAACTTTCTTT.

The V gene is TRBV2, the J gene TRBJ2-1; no clear D gene. Germline values: CDR1 SNHLY, CDR2 FYNNEI. The CDR3 spans 10 residues. Trimming stripped 3 bases from V and 12 bases from J, with 6 bases between. CDR3 sequence (DNA): TGTGCCAGCAGTGACTACCTGCAGTTCTTC. Amino acid sequence: CASSDYLQFF.

This clone has a handful of counts. This chain links TRBV5-6 with TRBJ1-2; D uncertain. This CDR3 is built from 13 residues. Per the germline V gene, CDR1 is SGHDT and CDR2 is YYEEEE. The V and J ends lost 0 bases and 7 bases respectively, with 10 bases between them. The CDR3 protein is CASSLDSGSGYTF. In DNA, the CDR3 is TGTGCCAGCAGCTTGGACAGCGGATCTGGCTACACCTTC.